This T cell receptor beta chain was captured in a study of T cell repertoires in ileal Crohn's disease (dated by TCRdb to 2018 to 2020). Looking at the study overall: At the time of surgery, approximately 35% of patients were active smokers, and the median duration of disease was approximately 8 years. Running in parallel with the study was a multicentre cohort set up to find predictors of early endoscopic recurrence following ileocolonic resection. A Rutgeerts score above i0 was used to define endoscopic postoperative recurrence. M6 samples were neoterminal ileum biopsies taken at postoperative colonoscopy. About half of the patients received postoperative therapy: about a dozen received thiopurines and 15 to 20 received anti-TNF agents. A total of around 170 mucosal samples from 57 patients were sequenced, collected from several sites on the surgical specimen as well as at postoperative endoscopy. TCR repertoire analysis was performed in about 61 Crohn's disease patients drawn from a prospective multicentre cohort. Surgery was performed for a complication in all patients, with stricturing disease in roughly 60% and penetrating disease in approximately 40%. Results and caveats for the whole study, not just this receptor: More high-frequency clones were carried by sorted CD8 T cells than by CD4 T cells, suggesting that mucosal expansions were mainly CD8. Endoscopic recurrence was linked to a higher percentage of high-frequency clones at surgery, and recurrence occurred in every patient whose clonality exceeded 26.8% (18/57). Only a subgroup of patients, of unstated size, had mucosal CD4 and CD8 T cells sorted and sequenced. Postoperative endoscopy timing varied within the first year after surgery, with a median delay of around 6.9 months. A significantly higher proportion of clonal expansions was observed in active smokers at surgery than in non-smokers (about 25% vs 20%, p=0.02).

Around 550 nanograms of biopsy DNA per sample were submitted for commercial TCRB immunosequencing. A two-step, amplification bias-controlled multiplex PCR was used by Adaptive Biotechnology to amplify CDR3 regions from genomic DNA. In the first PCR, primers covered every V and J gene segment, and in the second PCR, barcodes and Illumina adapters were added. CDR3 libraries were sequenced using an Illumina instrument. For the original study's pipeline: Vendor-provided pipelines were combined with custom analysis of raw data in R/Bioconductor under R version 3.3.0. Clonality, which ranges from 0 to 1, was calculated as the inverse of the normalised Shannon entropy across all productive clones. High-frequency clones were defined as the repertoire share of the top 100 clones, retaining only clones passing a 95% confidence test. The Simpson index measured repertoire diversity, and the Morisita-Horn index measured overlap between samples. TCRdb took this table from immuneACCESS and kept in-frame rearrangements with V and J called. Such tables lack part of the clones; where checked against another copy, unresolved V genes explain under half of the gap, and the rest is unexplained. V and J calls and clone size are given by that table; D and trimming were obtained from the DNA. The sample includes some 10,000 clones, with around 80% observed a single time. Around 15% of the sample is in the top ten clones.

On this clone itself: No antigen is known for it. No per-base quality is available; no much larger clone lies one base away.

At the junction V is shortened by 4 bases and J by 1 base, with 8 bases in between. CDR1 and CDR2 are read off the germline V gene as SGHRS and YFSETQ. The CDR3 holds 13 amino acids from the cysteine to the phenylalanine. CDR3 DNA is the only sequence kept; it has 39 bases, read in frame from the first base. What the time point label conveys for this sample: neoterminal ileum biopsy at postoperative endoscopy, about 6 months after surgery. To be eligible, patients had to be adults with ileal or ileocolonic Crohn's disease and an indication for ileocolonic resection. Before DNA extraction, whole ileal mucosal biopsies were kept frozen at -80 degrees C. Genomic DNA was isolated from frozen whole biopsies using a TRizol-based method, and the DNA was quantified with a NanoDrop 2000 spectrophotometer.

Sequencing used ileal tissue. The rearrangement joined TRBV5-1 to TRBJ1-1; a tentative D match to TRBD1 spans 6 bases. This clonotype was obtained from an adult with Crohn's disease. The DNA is TGCGCCAGCAGCCCGACAGGGAACACTGAAGCTTTCTTT. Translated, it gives CASSPTGNTEAFF.